Shown below are 29 T cell receptor beta chains from a single sample sequenced in a study of blood T cell repertoires in COVID-19 (dated by TCRdb to 2020 to 2022). Receptor libraries were prepared by the immunoSEQ multiplex PCR assay. Drawn from immuneACCESS, this table holds only the in-frame rearrangements with V and J called that TCRdb kept. Clones are partly lost; checked studies trace under half to an unresolved V gene and leave the rest unexplained. The table for this sample lists about 200,000 clones; around 90% of them were counted only once. More than 0.7% of the sample rests with the top ten. Material for sequencing was peripheral blood. The receptors here all came from a man in his 60s with COVID-19, enrolled during active disease.

This clone occurred once. The chain carries TRBV5-1 and TRBJ2-1; weak D call: TRBD2 (6 bases). The CDR3 loop spans 16 amino acids. The V gene's germline CDR1 is SGHRS and CDR2 YFSETQ. Trimming removed 0 bases from V and 8 bases from J, with 18 bases in between. As DNA, the CDR3 is TGCGCCAGCAGCTTGGGACAGAAGATCTCTAGCGATGAGCAGTTCTTC. The encoded protein is CASSLGQKISSDEQFF.

This chain uses TRBV19 with TRBJ2-4, with a tentative D call TRBD1 (6 bases). The CDR3 contains 17 residues. The V end was cut by 5 bases, the J end by 6 bases, with 23 bases between. Germline values: CDR1 LNHDA, CDR2 SQIVND (reference sequence). The CDR3 is CASSLRQDTLGRNIQYF. CDR3 DNA sequence: TGTGCCAGTAGTCTGAGACAGGATACATTGGGTAGAAACATTCAGTACTTC.

This chain uses TRBV6-5 with TRBJ1-1; D uncertain. Between the trimmed V and J ends, which lost 6 bases and 3 bases, there was a span of 17 bases. Per the germline V gene, CDR1 is MNHEY and CDR2 is SVGAGI. The CDR3 extends over 15 amino acids. The CDR3 here is CASRPHEGRDTEAFF. DNA of the CDR3: TGTGCCAGCAGACCGCACGAGGGTCGGGACACTGAAGCTTTCTTT.

The genes are TRBV2 and TRBJ2-1, with TRBD2 identical over 8 bases. Unmatched junction bases numbered 9, after V lost 3 bases and J lost 2 bases. Germline V lookup: CDR1 SNHLY, CDR2 FYNNEI. This CDR3 is 17 amino acids long. The CDR3 loop reads CASSDRGSGATYNEQFF. The CDR3 region has the DNA TGTGCCAGCAGTGATAGGGGTAGCGGGGCCACCTACAATGAGCAGTTCTTC.

V gene TRBV19 combines with J gene TRBJ2-5; 8 bases are a match to TRBD2. CDR1 LNHDA and CDR2 SQIVND come from the germline V gene (reference sequence). CDR3 length: 13 amino acids. The V segment lost 6 bases and the J segment 6 bases; nucleotides outside the gene matches: 6. CDR3 nucleotides: TGTGCCAGTAGCCCAAGCGGGAGTCAGACCCAGTACTTC. As protein: CASSPSGSQTQYF.

This chain uses TRBV28 with TRBJ1-5; D is possibly TRBD1 (5 bases). The CDR3 length is 16 residues. V lost 1 base and J lost 1, with 11 bases in between. Germline CDR1 MDHEN, CDR2 SYDVKM. The CDR3 sequence: CASSLLIHRSNQPQHF. The CDR3 DNA sequence: TGTGCCAGCAGTTTATTAATTCACAGGAGCAATCAGCCCCAGCATTTT. Full variable domain (rest looked up from reference TRBV28 and TRBJ1-5): DVKVTQSSRYLVKRTGEKVFLECVQDMDHENMFWYRQDPGLGLRLIYFSYDVKMKEKGDIPEGYSVSREKKERFSLILESASTNQTSMYLCASSLLIHRSNQPQHFGDGTRLSIL.

CDR3 DNA sequence: TGTGCCAGCGGGATCAGGGAAGGCTACACCTTC. Its protein is CASGIREGYTF. This chain joins TRBV12-3 or TRBV12-4 and TRBJ1-2; D possibly corresponds to TRBD1 (5 bases). The CDR3 contains 11 residues. Trimming cost V 8 bases and J 8 bases, with 12 bases left between them.

The rearrangement links TRBV7-8 to TRBJ2-7, with 10 bases aligning to TRBD2. J lost 0 bases, V lost 3 bases, and 2 bases had no gene match. Germline-derived CDR1 and CDR2 are SGHVS and FQNEAQ. CDR3 length: 15 amino acids. The CDR3: CASSFGLAASYEQYF. For the CDR3, the DNA is TGTGCCAGCAGCTTTGGACTAGCGGCCTCCTACGAGCAGTACTTC.

V gene TRBV7-9 combines with J gene TRBJ2-1; TRBD2 matches at 8 bases. The CDR3 consists of 16 residues. V gave up 1 base and J gave up 4 bases; unmatched junction bases: 6. CDR1 and CDR2 (germline): SEHNR, FQNEAQ (reference sequence). The CDR3, as DNA: TGTGCCAGCAGCTTAGTACGGCGCGGGGGGTACAATGAGCAGTTCTTC. Protein product: CASSLVRRGGYNEQFF.

The table lists this clone with a count of one. The J gene is TRBJ2-7, the V gene TRBV3-1 (or the pseudogene TRBV3-2); TRBD2 matches 13 bases. The CDR3 is made up of 17 amino acids. After removal of 3 bases from V and 3 bases from J, the junction contained 8 bases not matched to a gene. Germline assignment: CDR1 LGHDT and CDR2 YNNKEL (reference sequence). CDR3 sequence: CASSHRTSGRRRYEQYF. The CDR3 region has the DNA TGTGCCAGCAGCCATCGGACTAGCGGGAGAAGGCGCTACGAGCAGTACTTC.

The J gene is TRBJ1-1, the V gene TRBV29-1; weak D call: TRBD1 (6 bases). V lost 8 bases and J 3 bases, leaving 22 bases between the germline ends. CDR3 length equals 15 residues. Germline-derived CDR1 and CDR2 are SQVTM and ANQGSEA. The CDR3 loop reads CSIRQVRGGDTEAFF. The DNA of the CDR3 is TGCAGCATTCGACAGGTTAGAGGGGGGGACACTGAAGCTTTCTTT. Together with reference TRBV29-1 and TRBJ1-1, the CDR3 gives the full variable domain: SAVISQKPSRDICQRGTSLTIQCQVDSQVTMMFWYRQQPGQSLTLIATANQGSEATYESGFVIDKFPISRPNLTFSTLTVSNMSPEDSSIYLCSIRQVRGGDTEAFFGQGTRLTVV.

The rearrangement joins TRBV5-4 to TRBJ1-1, with D tentatively TRBD1 (5 bases). CDR1 SGHNT and CDR2 YYREEE come from the germline V gene (reference sequence). The V end lost 4 bases, the J end lost 8 bases, and 12 bases lay between the germline ends. This CDR3 is 12 amino acids long. The DNA of the CDR3 is TGTGCCAGCAGCCAGGGAGGGACCGAAGCTTTCTTT. This gives the protein CASSQGGTEAFF.

This chain joins TRBV5-4 and TRBJ1-2, with TRBD1 as a possible D gene (6 bases). The V end was cut by 5 bases, the J end by 5 bases, with 16 bases between. This CDR3 has 14 residues. Per the germline V gene, CDR1 is SGHNT and CDR2 is YYREEE (reference sequence). The CDR3: CASRPTGGPYGYTF. The CDR3 nucleotides are TGTGCCAGCAGACCGACAGGCGGTCCTTATGGCTACACCTTC.

The chain employs TRBV6-2 or TRBV6-3 and TRBJ2-1; TRBD2 aligns across 13 bases. The CDR3 is made up of 16 amino acids. V shed 2 bases, J shed 10 bases, and the junction held 8 bases outside the gene matches. CDR1 and CDR2 from the germline V gene are MNHEY and SVGEGT. CDR3 protein: CASSYHGLAGAGEQFF. DNA of the CDR3: TGTGCCAGCAGTTACCACGGACTAGCGGGGGCCGGAGAGCAGTTCTTC.

Only one count was recorded for this clone. The rearrangement links TRBV7-9 to TRBJ2-1; TRBD2 matches at 13 bases. CDR3 length equals 15 residues. The V gene's germline CDR1 is SEHNR and CDR2 FQNEAQ (reference sequence). V shed 4 bases and J 8 bases; nucleotides not matched to a gene: 5. As DNA, the CDR3 is TGTGCCAGCAGCTCCGGACTAGCGGGAGTCGATGAGCAGTTCTTC. The encoded protein is CASSSGLAGVDEQFF.

V is TRBV6-5 and J is TRBJ1-5, with a weak D call TRBD1 (6 bases). V was pared by 6 bases and J by 4 bases, with 10 bases between. Looked up from germline, CDR1 is MNHEY and CDR2 is SVGAGI. This CDR3 is built from 13 residues. CDR3 sequence reads: CASRARGNQPQHF. The CDR3 nucleotides read TGTGCCAGCAGGGCCAGGGGAAATCAGCCCCAGCATTTT.

The rearrangement links TRBV20-1 to TRBJ1-2, with 7 nucleotides matching TRBD1. Germline V gives CDR1 DFQATT, CDR2 SNEGSKA (reference sequence). The CDR3 has 14 residues. Losses at the gene ends were 3 bases for V and 5 bases for J; bases not matched to a gene: 9. The CDR3 DNA reads TGCAGTGCTAGTGGTGCCAGGGGGGATTATGGCTACACCTTC. The encoded protein is CSASGARGDYGYTF.

The J gene is TRBJ1-1, the V gene TRBV28; 8 bases agree with TRBD1. Unmatched junction bases numbered 2, after V lost 2 bases and J lost 3 bases. This CDR3 contains 14 residues. Germline CDR1 MDHEN, CDR2 SYDVKM. The CDR3 is CASSLNRGYTEAFF. In DNA form, the CDR3 reads TGTGCCAGCAGTTTAAACAGGGGGTACACTGAAGCTTTCTTT.

V usage is TRBV9 and J usage is TRBJ1-3; the match to TRBD1 covers 9 bases. Germline CDR1 SGDLS, CDR2 YYNGEE. This CDR3 spans 13 amino acids. V was clipped by 7 bases and J by 5 bases; unmatched bases: 4. The CDR3 here is CASGQGPRNTIYF. The CDR3 DNA follows: TGTGCCAGCGGACAGGGGCCACGAAACACCATATATTTT. Full variable domain (missing parts from reference TRBV9 and TRBJ1-3): DSGVTQTPKHLITATGQRVTLRCSPRSGDLSVYWYQQSLDQGLQFLIQYYNGEERAKGNILERFSAQQFPDLHSELNLSSLELGDSALYFCASGQGPRNTIYFGEGSWLTVV.

The rearrangement joins TRBV19 to TRBJ1-1; D remains unclear. The CDR3 consists of 13 residues. The V end lost 3 bases, the J end lost 3 bases, and 8 bases lay between the germline ends. Germline V gives CDR1 LNHDA, CDR2 SQIVND (reference sequence). The CDR3: CASSMTGDTEAFF. CDR3 coding DNA: TGTGCCAGTAGTATGACTGGCGACACTGAAGCTTTCTTT.

The chain has TRBV30 and TRBJ2-7, with 12 bases matching TRBD1. Germline trimming cut 2 bases from V and 2 bases from J; bases unmatched to any gene: 19. The CDR3 is 20 amino acids. Germline values: CDR1 GTSNPN, CDR2 SVGIG (reference sequence). In nucleotides, the CDR3 is TGTGCCTGGAGTTCCGCTCCGGGACAGGGGGCCCGGACCAACACCTACGAGCAGTACTTC. As protein: CAWSSAPGQGARTNTYEQYF.

This clone was seen repeatedly, ten times or more. The chain joins TRBV19 to TRBJ1-5; D possibly corresponds to TRBD1 (5 bases). V was pared by 4 bases and J by 3 bases, with 13 bases between. From germline, CDR1 is LNHDA and CDR2 SQIVND (reference sequence). The CDR3 sequence is 15 residues long. In DNA form, the CDR3 reads TGTGCCAGTAGTAGCGGGGGTACGAACAATCAGCCCCAGCATTTT. This translates into CASSSGGTNNQPQHF.

J is TRBJ2-1 and V is TRBV7-6, with 15 positions matching TRBD2. The CDR3 totals 16 residues. Germline V gene sequence: CDR1 SGHVS, CDR2 FNYEAQ. With 5 bases clipped from V and 4 bases from J, the junction kept 3 bases outside the gene matches. Here the CDR3 DNA reads TGTGCCAGCAGCCGGACTAGCGGGGGGGATTACAATGAGCAGTTCTTC. Translating it yields CASSRTSGGDYNEQFF. The full variable domain, with the rest looked up from reference TRBV7-6 and TRBJ2-1, is GAGVSQSPRYKVTKRGQDVALRCDPISGHVSLYWYRQALGQGPEFLTYFNYEAQQDKSGLPNDRFSAERPEGSISTLTIQRTEQRDSAMYRCASSRTSGGDYNEQFFGPGTRLTVL.

The chain recombines TRBV19 with TRBJ1-5, with a possible D match to TRBD1 (5 bases). V lost 5 bases to trimming and J lost 7 bases, with 18 bases between them. Per germline, CDR1 LNHDA and CDR2 SQIVND (reference sequence). The CDR3 has 15 residues. DNA for the CDR3: TGTGCCAGTAGTTCCTCCCCGGGGGGGAGACAGCCCCAGCATTTT. Its translation: CASSSSPGGRQPQHF. Filled out from reference TRBV19 and TRBJ1-5, the complete variable domain reads DGGITQSPKYLFRKEGQNVTLSCEQNLNHDAMYWYRQDPGQGLRLIYYSQIVNDFQKGDIAEGYSVSREKKESFPLTVTSAQKNPTAFYLCASSSSPGGRQPQHFGDGTRLSIL.

The J gene is TRBJ1-1, the V gene TRBV30; unclear D gene. V was clipped by 2 bases and J by 1 base, with 11 bases between them. The CDR3 is 14 residues long. Germline lookup yields CDR1 GTSNPN and CDR2 SVGIG (reference sequence). CDR3: CAWSRPAGNTEAFF. The CDR3 DNA follows: TGTGCCTGGAGTCGACCCGCGGGGAACACTGAAGCTTTCTTT.

The rearrangement joins TRBV9 to TRBJ1-1; TRBD1 might be the D (5 bases). Germline V gene lookup returns CDR1 SGDLS and CDR2 YYNGEE. The CDR3 contains 14 residues. With 0 bases removed from V and 5 bases from J, the gap between germline ends came to 11 bases. The CDR3 sequence is CASSVGGGKTEAFF. Here the CDR3 DNA reads TGTGCCAGCAGCGTAGGGGGCGGAAAAACTGAAGCTTTCTTT.

This chain connects TRBV6-5 to TRBJ1-6; weak D call: TRBD1 (6 bases). This CDR3 is 15 amino acids long. V was trimmed by 6 bases and J by 10 bases, leaving 19 bases between them. Germline-derived CDR1 and CDR2 are MNHEY and SVGAGI. The CDR3 bases are TGTGCCAGCAGCCCCGACAGGTCCGGCCTATCACCCCTCCACTTT. It specifies CASSPDRSGLSPLHF.

This sequence joins TRBV18 and TRBJ1-3; 7 positions agree with TRBD1. The CDR3 covers 16 residues. CDR1 is KGHSH and CDR2 is LQKENI in the germline V gene. The trim removed 2 bases at V and 4 bases at J, leaving 8 bases unmatched. In nucleotides, the CDR3 is TGTGCCAGCTCACCAAACCCCGGGACAGCCGGAAACACCATATATTTT. It specifies CASSPNPGTAGNTIYF. Variable domain in full (rest from reference TRBV18 and TRBJ1-3): NAGVMQNPRHLVRRRGQEARLRCSPMKGHSHVYWYRQLPEEGLKFMVYLQKENIIDESGMPKERFSAEFPKEGPSILRIQQVVRGDSAAYFCASSPNPGTAGNTIYFGEGSWLTVV.

This clone was detected only once. The chain links TRBV28 to TRBJ1-6; D is perhaps TRBD1 (5 bases). The germline gives CDR1 MDHEN, CDR2 SYDVKM. The CDR3 covers 15 residues. V was trimmed by 5 bases and J by 3 bases, leaving 11 bases between them. The CDR3: CASSGGLGYNSPLHF. CDR3 DNA sequence: TGTGCCAGCAGTGGGGGGTTAGGCTATAATTCACCCCTCCACTTT.